This T cell receptor beta chain appears in the sequencing data of a study of human T cells and chemical hapten exposure. V was shortened by 3 bases and J by 5 bases, with 11 bases between the two germline ends. CDR3 length: 14 residues. Germline V gene sequence: CDR1 ENHRY, CDR2 SYGVKD. There are a few counts of this clonotype. Time point here: patch test 1, 2 weeks after DPC sensitization. Documented treatment: therapeutic diphenylcyclopropenone sensitization with weekly scalp DPC. MiXCR was run by TCRdb on the RACE reads, yielding one entry per CDR3 protein. The sample contains about 120,000 distinct CDR3 sequences, roughly 13% of which appear only once.

This sequence joins TRBV10-3 and TRBJ2-1; maybe TRBD2 (5 bases). Material: whole blood, obtained in connection with sensitization to the hapten diphenylcyclopropenone (DPC). The source of this sequence is a man aged 18 to 30 with alopecia areata. Some clones in this sample may be carry-over from other donors' samples. CDR3 residues: CAISDSSGNNEQFF. The CDR3 nucleotides read TGTGCCATCAGTGACTCCAGCGGAAACAATGAGCAGTTCTTC.